This T cell receptor (beta chain) was observed in a study of metastatic and nonmetastatic thyroid tumors. Study as a whole: Across blood and tumor or nodule tissue, repertoires from malignant and benign thyroid patients were compared with one another. Study outcomes and limitations: Reports indicated that malignant thyroid tumors showed significantly higher TCR beta diversity than benign nodules did, in blood and tumor.

V shed 7 bases, J shed 2 bases, and the junction held 1 base outside the gene matches. CDR1 and CDR2 (germline): SEHNR, FQNEAQ (reference sequence). This CDR3 is built from 12 residues. Patients were all untreated before their thyroid surgery. As originally analysed: A classifier for distant metastasis in papillary thyroid cancer was constructed using CDR3 differences observed across clinicopathological groups. TCRdb re-clonotyped the PCR reads through MiXCR. Clone size and V and J calls follow TCRdb, not the original study. The data hold some 17,000 clones, with around 23% observed a single time. With regard to this clone: Its specificity is unknown.

The sequence was obtained from a female donor with papillary thyroid cancer or a benign thyroid nodule (not recorded which). Some clones in this sample may be carry-over from other donors' samples. Sequenced: adjacent normal tissue. V and J are TRBV7-9 and TRBJ2-7, with 8 nucleotides matching TRBD1. Written as DNA, the CDR3 is TGTGCCAGCACGACAGGGGCCTACGAGCAGTACTTC. Protein: CASTTGAYEQYF.